One TCR beta chain is described in this entry. The antigen remains unidentified. The V gene's germline CDR1 is LNHNV and CDR2 YYDKDF (reference sequence). The CDR3 totals 14 residues. The V gene lost 4 bases and the J gene lost 9 bases, with 16 bases spanning the gap. Researchers took RNA transcripts and amplified TCR beta CDR3 regions from them. Amplification began with first-round RT-PCR using HTBI primers, then second-round multiplex PCR was performed. MiXCR was run by TCRdb on the multiplex PCR reads, yielding one entry per CDR3 protein. Here the sample spans 400,000 or so distinct CDR3 sequences, 15% to 19% being singletons. The data were obtained in a study of Graves' ophthalmopathy and Graves' hyperthyroidism. Patients newly diagnosed with hyperthyroidism, under 2 months' duration, were aged 18 to 65, the study reports. Clinical symptoms, serum thyroxine, TRAb, thyroid ultrasound and orbital computed tomography determined diagnosis.

General study results and limits: Sensitivity of approximately 88% and specificity of around 80% were achieved when a 13-signature model separated ophthalmopathy from stable hyperthyroidism. Also, most clonotypes expanded in the thyroid above 0.001 frequency appeared in blood.

This TCR was sampled from a woman in her late teens or twenties with stable Graves' hyperthyroidism. V is TRBV15 and J is TRBJ1-5; D is perhaps TRBD1 (5 bases). Input material: peripheral blood. The CDR3 DNA is TGTGCCACCAGCATCGGGGGTGGGGTGGGGCCCCAGCATTTT. Its protein product is CATSIGGGVGPQHF.